One sample yielded the 26 T cell receptor beta chains listed below, sequenced in a study of regulatory T cells in long-lasting Graves disease. To make TCR beta libraries, researchers used iRepertoire HTBI primers and Arm-PCR of CDR3 regions. TCRdb passed the multiplex PCR reads through MiXCR, listing each CDR3 protein once. The table records some 500,000 distinct CDR3 sequences, roughly 13% of them present only once. Time point described: newly diagnosed GD, antithyroid drugs for less than 3 months. PBMC RNA served as the TCR library source. These data were also reused for a study on T cells in Graves' hyperthyroidism and ophthalmopathy.

Sequenced here: peripheral blood mononuclear cells (PBMCs), sampled at new diagnosis, from a patient treated with antithyroid drugs. The source of these receptors is a man aged 25 to 40 with Graves disease.

The sample holds many counts of this clonotype. The gene calls are TRBV20-1 and TRBJ2-1; the match to TRBD2 covers 9 bases. Germline lookup yields CDR1 DFQATT and CDR2 SNEGSKA (reference sequence). CDR3 size: 15 residues. V dropped 5 bases and J dropped 5; count of bases not matched to a gene: 10. The CDR3 region has the DNA TGCAGTGCTCGCAACAGCGGGAGGAATGACAATGAGCAGTTCTTC. Translation: CSARNSGRNDNEQFF.

The V gene is TRBV7-9, the J gene TRBJ1-3; a possible D gene is TRBD1 (5 bases). This CDR3 has 16 amino acids. V lost 1 base and J lost 0, with 10 bases in between. CDR1 and CDR2 from the germline V gene are SEHNR and FQNEAQ (reference sequence). CDR3 region: CASSLGGVLSGNTIYF. CDR3 nucleotide sequence: TGTGCCAGCAGCTTAGGAGGGGTACTCTCTGGAAACACCATATATTTT.

This clonotype showed up just a few times. The chain uses TRBV27 and TRBJ2-7, with TRBD2 matching over 10 bases. The V and J ends lost 6 bases and 5 bases, in that order; junction bases with no gene match: 10. This CDR3 region has 15 residues. The germline gives CDR1 MNHEY, CDR2 SMNVEV (reference sequence). CDR3 sequence: CASSKSGRVWDEQYF. For the CDR3, the DNA is TGTGCCAGCAGCAAGAGCGGGAGGGTATGGGACGAGCAGTACTTC.

About this clonotype itself: The junction differs from germline at one of its ends, possibly a read error. CDR3 in amino acids: CASSPLRGGGRNGQFF. The CDR3, as DNA: TGTGCCAGCAGTCCCCTCAGGGGAGGCGGCAGGAATGGGCAGTTCTTC. The chain has TRBV28 and TRBJ2-1; D assignment may be TRBD1 or TRBD2 (6 bases each). Germline V lookup: CDR1 MDHEN, CDR2 SYDVKM. This CDR3 spans 16 amino acids. The variable domain in full, with the rest retrieved from reference TRBV28 and TRBJ2-1, is DVKVTQSSRYLVKRTGEKVFLECVQDMDHENMFWYRQDPGLGLRLIYFSYDVKMKEKGDIPEGYSVSREKKERFSLILESASTNQTSMYLCASSPLRGGGRNGQFFGPGTRLTVL.

About this clonotype itself: A read error may account for a junction end that differs from germline. The chain has TRBV5-4 and TRBJ2-1; 9 bases are a match to TRBD1. CDR1 is SGHNT, CDR2 YYREEE, per germline (reference sequence). The CDR3 is made up of 14 amino acids. CDR3 region: CASLPGTGYSEQFF. The CDR3 DNA reads TGTGCCAGCCTCCCCGGGACAGGGTACAGTGAGCAGTTCTTC. Complete variable domain (other parts from reference TRBV5-4 and TRBJ2-1): ETGVTQSPTHLIKTRGQQVTLRCSSQSGHNTVSWYQQALGQGPQFIFQYYREEENGRGNFPPRFSGLQFPNYSSELNVNALELDDSALYLCASLPGTGYSEQFFGPGTRLTVL.

The chain joins TRBV12-3 or TRBV12-4 to TRBJ1-5, with D hard to call. The V end was cut by 6 bases, the J end by 1 base, with 7 bases between. The length of the CDR3 is 13 residues. DNA of the CDR3: TGTGCCAGCAGGGGGATAAGCAATCAGCCCCAGCATTTT. As protein: CASRGISNQPQHF.

This clonotype has at least ten counts. The chain links TRBV28 to TRBJ2-2, with 15 bases matching TRBD2. CDR1 and CDR2 from the germline V gene are MDHEN and SYDVKM. V was pared by 3 bases and J by 9 bases, with 5 bases of the junction left unmatched. The CDR3 loop spans 16 amino acids. In DNA, the CDR3 is TGTGCCAGCAGTTTCCTCGGGACTAGCGGGAGGTGGGAGCTGTTTTTT. Residues: CASSFLGTSGRWELFF. The variable domain in full, completed from reference TRBV28 and TRBJ2-2, reads DVKVTQSSRYLVKRTGEKVFLECVQDMDHENMFWYRQDPGLGLRLIYFSYDVKMKEKGDIPEGYSVSREKKERFSLILESASTNQTSMYLCASSFLGTSGRWELFFGEGSRLTVL.

This chain links TRBV20-1 with TRBJ2-5; maybe TRBD2 (5 bases). The V and J ends lost 6 bases and 4 bases respectively, with 18 bases between them. CDR1 is DFQATT, CDR2 SNEGSKA, per germline (reference sequence). The CDR3 has 14 amino acids. CDR3 amino acids: CSAIIGLDVETQYF. DNA for the CDR3: TGCAGTGCGATTATAGGACTGGATGTAGAGACCCAGTACTTC.

There are many counts of this clonotype. The chain couples TRBV20-1 to TRBJ2-7; 10 bases are shared with TRBD2. From germline, CDR1 is DFQATT and CDR2 SNEGSKA (reference sequence). CDR3 size: 15 residues. Germline trimming cut 3 bases from V and 4 bases from J; bases unmatched to any gene: 9. The CDR3 loop reads CSARVLAGVSYEQYF. The CDR3 DNA is TGCAGTGCTAGGGTTCTAGCGGGAGTTAGTTACGAGCAGTACTTC.

This clonotype was seen a few times. This chain links TRBV15 with TRBJ2-3, with D tentatively TRBD1 or TRBD2 (5 bases each). The length of the CDR3 is 14 residues. V gave up 8 bases and J gave up 5 bases, with 17 bases separating them. The germline V gene encodes CDR1 LNHNV and CDR2 YYDKDF (reference sequence). The CDR3, as DNA: TGTGCCACCCGGGACCCAGCCTCCGGAGATACGCAGTATTTT. It codes for CATRDPASGDTQYF.

This clonotype has more than one count but fewer than ten. The chain's CDR3 is CASSLAPGRVNSNEQFF. The CDR3 coding sequence is TGTGCCAGCAGCTTAGCCCCGGGACGGGTCAATAGCAATGAGCAGTTCTTC. The rearrangement joins TRBV11-2 to TRBJ2-1, with D tentatively TRBD1 or TRBD2 (5 bases each). Germline CDR1 is SGHAT and CDR2 is FQNNGV. The CDR3 is 17 residues long. V was clipped by 1 base and J by 6 bases, with 19 bases between them.

This clonotype showed up many times. This chain connects TRBV2 to TRBJ2-7; weak D call: TRBD2 (5 bases). Per the germline V gene, CDR1 is SNHLY and CDR2 is FYNNEI. Deletions cut 2 bases from V and 3 bases from J, with 14 bases between. There are 15 residues in the CDR3. DNA of the CDR3: TGTGCCAGCAGTGAACTCGGCCGAAGCGGCTACGAGCAGTACTTC. This translates into CASSELGRSGYEQYF. Filled out from reference TRBV2 and TRBJ2-7, the complete variable domain reads EPEVTQTPSHQVTQMGQEVILRCVPISNHLYFYWYRQILGQKVEFLVSFYNNEISEKSEIFDDQFSVERPDGSNFTLKIRSTKLEDSAMYFCASSELGRSGYEQYFGPGTRLTVT.

About this clonotype: This may be a read error, as it is one base from a much larger clone. This chain connects TRBV7-9 to TRBJ2-3; D gene ambiguous. CDR3 size: 12 residues. CDR1 is SEHNR, CDR2 FQNEAQ, per germline (reference sequence). Between the trimmed V and J ends, which lost 5 bases and 6 bases, there was a span of 9 bases. CDR3 region: CASSQDWDTQYF. The CDR3 nucleotides are TGTGCCAGCAGCCAAGATTGGGATACGCAGTATTTT. Using reference TRBV7-9 and TRBJ2-3 for the parts outside the CDR3, the full variable domain is DTGVSQNPRHKITKRGQNVTFRCDPISEHNRLYWYRQTLGQGPEFLTYFQNEAQLEKSRLLSDRFSAERPKGSFSTLEIQRTEQGDSAMYLCASSQDWDTQYFGPGTRLTVL.

This clonotype was seen a handful of times. One junction end does not reproduce the germline sequence, and a read error may be involved. The rearrangement uses TRBV4-1 and TRBJ2-3; TRBD2 matches 11 bases. This CDR3 contains 16 residues. The V gene's germline CDR1 is MGHRA and CDR2 YSYEKL. The DNA of the CDR3 is TGTGCCAGCAGCCAGGGACTAGCGGTCAGCACAGATACGCAGTATTTT. Translating it yields CASSQGLAVSTDTQYF.

V usage is TRBV3-1 and J usage is TRBJ2-7, with D possibly matching TRBD2 (5 bases). The ends were cut back, 4 bases at V and 7 bases at J, with 11 bases in the middle. The CDR3 is 12 amino acids. CDR1 and CDR2 (germline): LGHDT, YNNKEL (reference sequence). The CDR3 DNA reads TGTGCCAGCAGCCTTCGGACTTTTGAGCAGTACTTC. The encoded protein is CASSLRTFEQYF.

This clonotype has a single count. The chain employs TRBV9 and TRBJ2-1; the D gene could be TRBD1 or TRBD2 (7 bases each). Trimming pared 3 bases from V and 1 base from J, leaving 11 bases between. This CDR3 comprises 15 residues. CDR1 SGDLS and CDR2 YYNGEE come from the germline V gene. The CDR3 region is CASSGGGQSYNEQFF. In DNA, the CDR3 is TGTGCCAGCAGCGGGGGGGGACAGTCCTACAATGAGCAGTTCTTC. Full variable domain (missing parts from reference TRBV9 and TRBJ2-1): DSGVTQTPKHLITATGQRVTLRCSPRSGDLSVYWYQQSLDQGLQFLIQYYNGEERAKGNILERFSAQQFPDLHSELNLSSLELGDSALYFCASSGGGQSYNEQFFGPGTRLTVL.

This clonotype was detected only a few times. The rearrangement joins TRBV19 to TRBJ2-1; TRBD1 aligns across 7 bases. Unmatched junction bases numbered 9, after V lost 6 bases and J lost 4 bases. The CDR3 length is 15 residues. The germline gives CDR1 LNHDA, CDR2 SQIVND (reference sequence). In nucleotides, the CDR3 is TGTGCCAGTAGCCGACGGGACAGCAGTTACAATGAGCAGTTCTTC. It encodes CASSRRDSSYNEQFF.

In its sample, this clonotype was seen many times. V and J are TRBV12-3 or TRBV12-4 and TRBJ1-2; the match to TRBD1 covers 7 bases. The length of the CDR3 is 12 residues. J lost 8 bases, V lost 5 bases, and 5 bases had no gene match. In nucleotides, the CDR3 is TGTGCCAGCAGTGGGCAGGGACAGGGCTACACCTTC. This gives the protein CASSGQGQGYTF.

This clonotype was detected only once. The V gene is TRBV19, the J gene TRBJ2-1, with D tentatively TRBD2 (6 bases). The V gene's germline CDR1 is LNHDA and CDR2 SQIVND (reference sequence). The length of the CDR3 is 16 residues. The ends were cut back, 6 bases at V and 0 bases at J, with 15 bases in the middle. CDR3 residues: CASRALGGSSYNEQFF. CDR3 DNA sequence: TGTGCCAGTAGGGCCTTGGGAGGAAGCTCCTACAATGAGCAGTTCTTC.

The genes are TRBV9 and TRBJ2-7; no clear D gene. CDR1 SGDLS and CDR2 YYNGEE come from the germline V gene. Trimming took off 0 bases at V and 7 bases at J, with 8 bases between the two ends. CDR3 length equals 12 residues. CDR3 protein: CASSVGLSEQYF. The CDR3 DNA follows: TGTGCCAGCAGCGTAGGGTTGTCTGAGCAGTACTTC.

The sample holds a few counts of this clonotype. The rearrangement joins TRBV20-1 to TRBJ2-3; no reliable D call. Germline V gives CDR1 DFQATT, CDR2 SNEGSKA (reference sequence). CDR3 length: 13 amino acids. Trimming removed 2 bases at V and 4 bases at J, with 10 bases between. The CDR3 reads CSARSGMADTQYF. For the CDR3, the DNA is TGCAGTGCTAGATCCGGAATGGCAGATACGCAGTATTTT.

This rearrangement joins TRBV6-9 to TRBJ2-1, with D possibly TRBD2 on 6 matching bases. The germline V gene has CDR1 MNHGY and CDR2 SVAAGI. V dropped 3 bases and J dropped 12 bases, with 12 bases sitting between them. CDR3 length: 12 amino acids. CDR3 DNA: TGTGCCAGCAGTTACGGAGGGAGAATGCAGTTCTTC. Translation gives CASSYGGRMQFF.

This clonotype was found many times. This sequence joins TRBV3-1 and TRBJ2-5, with 8 positions matching TRBD2. V was pared by 0 bases and J by 4 bases, with 4 bases of the junction left unmatched. Germline CDR1 reads LGHDT; CDR2 reads YNNKEL (reference sequence). There are 15 residues in the CDR3. Here the CDR3 DNA reads TGTGCCAGCAGCCAAGATGCCCTAGCGGGAGAGACCCAGTACTTC. Translation: CASSQDALAGETQYF.

This clonotype came up once. No conserved phenylalanine or tryptophan ends this CDR3, so it is likely a read error. The rearrangement links TRBV5-1 to TRBJ2-6; a weak D match, TRBD1 (6 bases). Trimming pared 1 base from V and 0 bases from J, leaving 14 bases between. The CDR3 has 18 residues. CDR1 and CDR2 from the germline V gene are SGHRS and YFSETQ. CDR3 nucleotide sequence: TGCGCCAGCAGCTTGCTTGACAGGCCACCCTCTGGGGCCAACGTCCTGACTCTC. This gives the protein CASSLLDRPPSGANVLTL.

The sample holds many counts of this clonotype. The chain's CDR3 is CASSLQALPGNTIYF. CDR3 coding DNA: TGTGCCAGCAGTTTACAGGCGCTCCCTGGAAACACCATATATTTT. V usage is TRBV28 and J usage is TRBJ1-3; no reliable D call. This CDR3 spans 15 amino acids. Trimming removed 2 bases from V and 2 bases from J, with 10 bases in between. The germline V gene has CDR1 MDHEN and CDR2 SYDVKM.

This clonotype was detected a few times. This chain joins TRBV27 and TRBJ1-6, with D possibly TRBD1 on 5 matching bases. This CDR3 has 14 amino acids. Trimming removed 1 base at V and 10 bases at J, with 11 bases between. Germline lookup yields CDR1 MNHEY and CDR2 SMNVEV (reference sequence). The CDR3 spells CASSLLVRDSPLHF. The DNA of the CDR3 is TGTGCCAGCAGTTTATTGGTCCGGGACTCACCCCTCCACTTT.